These 22 T cell receptor beta chains were all obtained from the same sample, sequenced in a study of T cell changes during pregnancy in multiple sclerosis. Some clones are missing from TCRdb's copy, which holds only in-frame ones; the method was immunoSEQ multiplex PCR. The table shows about 40,000 clones, with roughly 93% occurring only once. Source material: PBMCs (not recorded whether the cells were cultured). The receptors derive from a female donor with multiple sclerosis, enrolled in a pregnancy study.

The V and J genes are TRBV4-1 and TRBJ2-1; D unresolved. With 1 base removed from V and 4 bases from J, the gap between germline ends came to 5 bases. Germline V gene lookup returns CDR1 MGHRA and CDR2 YSYEKL. This CDR3 contains 13 residues. This chain's CDR3 is CASSQVGYNEQFF. For the CDR3, the DNA is TGCGCCAGCAGCCAAGTGGGGTACAATGAGCAGTTCTTC.

The chain joins TRBV2 to TRBJ2-1; 7 bases are a match to TRBD1. The CDR3 runs 16 residues. From germline, CDR1 is SNHLY and CDR2 FYNNEI. The junction had 10 bases not matched to a gene; V was cut back by 6 bases and J by 2 bases. CDR3 in DNA: TGTGCCAGCAGGGGGAAAGACAGGGTACCCTACAATGAGCAGTTCTTC. Translation: CASRGKDRVPYNEQFF.

The rearrangement uses TRBV6-5 and TRBJ1-1; 9 bases agree with TRBD1. Germline CDR1 reads MNHEY; CDR2 reads SVGAGI. With 5 bases clipped from V and 6 bases from J, the junction kept 7 bases outside the gene matches. There are 14 residues in the CDR3. CDR3 sequence (DNA): TGTGCCAGCAGTCAACAGGGGGCGATGGCTGAAGCTTTCTTT. Its protein product is CASSQQGAMAEAFF.

The J gene is TRBJ2-3, the V gene TRBV10-3; D uncertain. This CDR3 comprises 12 residues. Germline CDR1 ENHRY, CDR2 SYGVKD. Trimming stripped 4 bases from V and 4 bases from J, with 6 bases between. The DNA of the CDR3 is TGTGCCATCAGTGCGACCCCAGATACGCAGTATTTT. It yields the protein CAISATPDTQYF.

V usage is TRBV2 and J usage is TRBJ2-5, with TRBD1 matching 11 bases. Germline V gene lookup returns CDR1 SNHLY and CDR2 FYNNEI. The length of the CDR3 is 16 residues. J lost 4 bases, V lost 4 bases, and 8 bases had no gene match. For the CDR3, the DNA is TGTGCCAGCAGTGGTCGGACAGGGGGCGTTGGAGAGACCCAGTACTTC. This encodes CASSGRTGGVGETQYF.

The V call is TRBV7-9, the J call TRBJ2-3; 15 bases align to TRBD2. The CDR3 loop spans 15 amino acids. V was clipped by 5 bases and J by 5 bases; unmatched bases: 2. CDR1 SEHNR and CDR2 FQNEAQ come from the germline V gene (reference sequence). This CDR3 is CASSVGLAGGDTQYF. Here the CDR3 DNA reads TGTGCCAGCAGCGTGGGACTAGCGGGAGGAGATACGCAGTATTTT. Filled out from reference TRBV7-9 and TRBJ2-3, the complete variable domain reads DTGVSQNPRHKITKRGQNVTFRCDPISEHNRLYWYRQTLGQGPEFLTYFQNEAQLEKSRLLSDRFSAERPKGSFSTLEIQRTEQGDSAMYLCASSVGLAGGDTQYFGPGTRLTVL.

V and J are TRBV5-4 and TRBJ2-2; 9 bases agree with TRBD2. The germline gives CDR1 SGHNT, CDR2 YYREEE (reference sequence). J was trimmed by 1 base and V by 5 bases; bases with no gene match: 3. The CDR3 runs to 15 residues. The CDR3 protein is CASRLTSGNTGELFF. In nucleotides, the CDR3 is TGTGCCAGCAGGCTGACTAGCGGGAACACCGGGGAGCTGTTTTTT.

The genes are TRBV6-5 and TRBJ2-3, with D hard to call. This CDR3 is built from 16 residues. V lost 0 bases, J lost 1 base, and 11 bases lay in between. Germline V gene data show CDR1 as MNHEY and CDR2 as SVGAGI. The CDR3 is CASSYSPLKRTDTQYF. As DNA, the CDR3 is TGTGCCAGCAGTTACTCGCCCCTAAAACGCACAGATACGCAGTATTTT.

The J gene is TRBJ1-5, the V gene TRBV23-1; no reliable D call. TRBV23-1 is filed as an ORF, its function uncertain. The CDR3 has 14 residues. Trimming removed 0 bases at V and 4 bases at J, with 7 bases between. In nucleotides, the CDR3 is TGCGCCAGCAGTCAATCTCTGTCAAATCAGCCCCAGCATTTT. Protein: CASSQSLSNQPQHF.

The V gene is TRBV5-1, the J gene TRBJ2-7; no definite D call. V was pared by 4 bases and J by 6 bases, with 23 bases between. This CDR3 is 16 amino acids long. CDR1 and CDR2 (germline): SGHRS, YFSETQ. This chain's CDR3 is CASSPETLAPVGEQYF. In DNA, the CDR3 is TGCGCCAGCAGCCCCGAGACCTTAGCCCCAGTAGGCGAGCAGTACTTC.

CDR3 loop: CASSPNRGPNEKLFF. The CDR3 nucleotides read TGTGCCAGCTCACCGAACAGGGGCCCAAATGAAAAACTGTTTTTT. The chain has TRBV18 and TRBJ1-4; TRBD1 matches 7 bases. Germline lookup yields CDR1 KGHSH and CDR2 LQKENI. The CDR3 sequence is 15 residues long. J lost 5 bases, V lost 3 bases, and 6 bases had no gene match.

The table lists this clone with a few counts. V usage is TRBV7-2 and J usage is TRBJ2-7; perhaps TRBD1 as D (6 bases). The CDR3 runs 16 residues. The V gene's germline CDR1 is SGHTA and CDR2 FQGNSA. V shed 0 bases and J shed 3 bases, with 15 bases lying between them. CDR3 sequence (DNA): TGTGCCAGCAGCTTAGCGCTAACTGGACAGAGCTACGAGCAGTACTTC. It codes for CASSLALTGQSYEQYF.

This sequence joins TRBV6-6 and TRBJ2-1; D is uncertain. Germline V gene lookup returns CDR1 MNHNY and CDR2 SVGAGI (reference sequence). V lost 0 bases and J 7 bases, leaving 7 bases between the germline ends. CDR3 length: 13 amino acids. The CDR3: CASSYSSLNEQFF. The CDR3 nucleotides read TGTGCCAGCAGTTACTCCTCGCTTAATGAGCAGTTCTTC.

The rearrangement joins TRBV5-1 to TRBJ2-5, with 8 bases lining up with TRBD2. The CDR3 is made up of 16 amino acids. The V gene end was trimmed by 0 bases and the J gene end by 4 bases; junction bases not matched to a gene: 8. Germline V gene lookup returns CDR1 SGHRS and CDR2 YFSETQ. The CDR3 reads CASSLAGTRSLETQYF. CDR3 nucleotides: TGCGCCAGCAGCTTGGCCGGGACTAGATCTTTAGAGACCCAGTACTTC.

This clone appeared once. V is TRBV4-3 and J is TRBJ1-1; 12 positions match TRBD1. Looked up from germline, CDR1 is LGHNA and CDR2 is YSLEER. CDR3 length: 15 residues. With 3 bases clipped from V and 4 bases from J, the junction kept 3 bases outside the gene matches. The CDR3 coding sequence is TGCGCCAGCAGCCAGGGGACAGGGGGCGGCACTGAAGCTTTCTTT. As protein: CASSQGTGGGTEAFF.

The gene calls are TRBV27 and TRBJ2-3, with 8 nucleotides matching TRBD1. Trimming at V came to 6 bases and at J to 2 bases, leaving 7 bases not matched to a gene. CDR3 size: 15 residues. CDR1 MNHEY and CDR2 SMNVEV come from the germline V gene (reference sequence). This CDR3 reads CASRPRTGYTDTQYF. The CDR3 region has the DNA TGTGCCAGCAGACCCAGGACAGGGTACACAGATACGCAGTATTTT.

CDR3 sequence reads: CASSPMDVAGGQHEQFF. In DNA, the CDR3 is TGTGCCAGCTCACCGATGGATGTGGCGGGGGGCCAGCATGAGCAGTTCTTC. V gene TRBV18 combines with J gene TRBJ2-1; the match to TRBD2 covers 8 bases. The trim removed 3 bases at V and 8 bases at J, leaving 15 bases unmatched. The germline V gene encodes CDR1 KGHSH and CDR2 LQKENI. The CDR3 length is 17 residues.

The V and J genes are TRBV11-3 and TRBJ2-1; D perhaps matches TRBD1 (7 bases). CDR1 is SGHNT and CDR2 is YENEEA in the germline V gene. Deletions cut 4 bases from V and 5 bases from J, with 12 bases between. There are 14 residues in the CDR3. CDR3 sequence: CASSSRDRNNEQFF. DNA for the CDR3: TGTGCCAGCAGCTCGCGGGACAGAAACAATGAGCAGTTCTTC.

This chain joins TRBV19 and TRBJ2-2; D might be TRBD1 (5 bases). Looked up from germline, CDR1 is LNHDA and CDR2 is SQIVND (reference sequence). The V end lost 4 bases, the J end lost 2 bases, and 11 bases lay between the germline ends. The CDR3 has 15 residues. CDR3 coding DNA: TGTGCCAGTAGTACATCGACAGTAAACACCGGGGAGCTGTTTTTT. The encoded protein is CASSTSTVNTGELFF.

This chain joins TRBV28 and TRBJ2-7, with D possibly matching TRBD2 (5 bases). From germline, CDR1 is MDHEN and CDR2 SYDVKM. CDR3 length: 14 amino acids. The germline V and J ends were trimmed by 4 bases and 4 bases, with 14 bases remaining between them. In DNA form, the CDR3 reads TGTGCCAGCAGTTCTCCGGGGTTTTTATACGAGCAGTACTTC. This sequence encodes CASSSPGFLYEQYF.

This chain connects TRBV5-1 to TRBJ2-7; 11 bases fit TRBD2. This CDR3 is built from 16 residues. After removal of 4 bases from V and 4 bases from J, the junction contained 10 bases not matched to a gene. Germline lookup yields CDR1 SGHRS and CDR2 YFSETQ. CDR3 nucleotide sequence: TGCGCCAGCAGCGTAGGACTAGCGGGTCCTGCGTACGAGCAGTACTTC. It translates to CASSVGLAGPAYEQYF.

This chain connects TRBV9 to TRBJ2-7, with 9 bases aligning to TRBD2. In germline, CDR1 is SGDLS, CDR2 YYNGEE. V gave up 0 bases and J gave up 6 bases; unmatched junction bases: 10. The CDR3 totals 16 residues. The CDR3 DNA is TGTGCCAGCAGCGTAGTGGGCCGGACTAGCGTGAGCGAGCAGTACTTC. Its translation: CASSVVGRTSVSEQYF.